A single sample gave rise to the 3 T cell receptor beta chains below, sequenced in a study of shared clonotypes between healthy human individuals. The method was immunoSEQ multiplex PCR; TCRdb's version includes in-frame clones alone and lacks a portion of them. The table shows more than 2 million clones, with roughly 95% occurring only once. Source material: naive CD4+ T cells sorted from blood. Noted subset: CD45RA+ positively selected. The receptors come from a man younger than 35 in good health.

This rearrangement joins TRBV5-6 to TRBJ1-2; 8 bases are shared with TRBD1. Germline trimming cut 4 bases from V and 4 bases from J; bases unmatched to any gene: 9. Per the germline V gene, CDR1 is SGHDT and CDR2 is YYEEEE. This CDR3 is built from 15 residues. The CDR3 protein is CASSAKQGVAYGYTF. The CDR3, as DNA: TGTGCCAGCAGCGCAAAACAGGGGGTAGCCTATGGCTACACCTTC.

The V call is TRBV30, the J call TRBJ1-4; 7 bases match TRBD1. J gave up 6 bases and V 5 bases, and 9 bases lay outside the gene matches. Germline V lookup: CDR1 GTSNPN, CDR2 SVGIG (reference sequence). The CDR3 contains 14 residues. CDR3 nucleotides: TGTGCCTGGGCCCATGGGGACAGCTATGAAAAACTGTTTTTT. It encodes CAWAHGDSYEKLFF.

A word on this clone: A read error may account for a junction end that differs from germline. V gene TRBV11-3 combines with J gene TRBJ2-6, with D unresolved. The CDR3 sequence is 16 residues long. Germline V gives CDR1 SGHNT, CDR2 YENEEA. The CDR3 region is CASSLGPESGVNVLTF. CDR3 DNA sequence: TGTGCCAGCAGCTTAGGTCCGGAGTCTGGGGTCAACGTCCTGACTTTC.